These 28 T cell receptor beta chains were all obtained from the same sample, sequenced in a study of shared clonotypes between healthy human individuals. The assay was immunoSEQ multiplex PCR, and TCRdb's table has in-frame clones only and misses some. Found here are about half a million clones, around 79% of them singletons; the top ten hold less than 15%. Sequenced: PBMCs. The receptors were gathered from a woman in her thirties or forties in good health. Some clones in this sample may be carry-over from other donors' samples.

This clone was recorded once. The chain carries TRBV2 and TRBJ2-2; no clear D gene. This CDR3 region has 14 residues. The germline CDR1 and CDR2 sequences are SNHLY and FYNNEI. Trimming removed 6 bases from V and 0 bases from J, with 8 bases in between. The CDR3 region is CASSRLSNTGELFF. The CDR3 nucleotides are TGTGCCAGCAGCAGGCTGTCGAACACCGGGGAGCTGTTTTTT.

The chain links TRBV7-2 to TRBJ1-2; 9 bases agree with TRBD1. This CDR3 contains 14 residues. With 4 bases clipped from V and 5 bases from J, the junction kept 5 bases outside the gene matches. In germline, CDR1 is SGHTA, CDR2 FQGNSA. The CDR3 spells CASSYHRGPYGYTF. As DNA, the CDR3 is TGTGCCAGCAGCTACCACAGGGGGCCTTATGGCTACACCTTC.

The chain couples TRBV4-3 to TRBJ2-1, with D possibly matching TRBD2 (6 bases). The V end was cut by 4 bases, the J end by 0 bases, with 19 bases between. The CDR3 is 18 amino acids. The germline V gene encodes CDR1 LGHNA and CDR2 YSLEER. CDR3 amino acids: CASSREFGTPSSYNEQFF. The CDR3 nucleotides are TGCGCCAGCAGCCGAGAATTCGGGACTCCTAGCTCCTACAATGAGCAGTTCTTC.

This clone has more than one count but fewer than ten. This sample includes further DNA sequences coding for the same CDR3. The rearrangement uses TRBV5-4 and TRBJ2-7; 7 bases agree with TRBD2. The V gene end was trimmed by 0 bases and the J gene end by 0 bases; junction bases not matched to a gene: 3. CDR1 SGHNT and CDR2 YYREEE come from the germline V gene (reference sequence). The CDR3 covers 15 residues. In nucleotides, the CDR3 is TGTGCCAGCAGCTTGGTTGGGGGGGGCTCCTACGAGCAGTACTTC. Amino acids: CASSLVGGGSYEQYF.

The CDR3 loop reads CASSQMVGGGQETQYF. CDR3 in DNA: TGCGCCAGCAGCCAGATGGTTGGGGGAGGTCAAGAGACCCAGTACTTC. V and J are TRBV4-1 and TRBJ2-5; a possible D gene is TRBD2 (6 bases). CDR3 length: 16 amino acids. V was trimmed by 3 bases and J by 2 bases, leaving 16 bases between them. Germline assignment: CDR1 MGHRA and CDR2 YSYEKL.

The V gene is TRBV4-3, the J gene TRBJ2-5; 8 bases align to TRBD2. The end of the DNA fits TRBJ2-7 better, so the J call may be wrong. CDR1 is LGHNA, CDR2 YSLEER, per germline. This CDR3 comprises 13 residues. For the CDR3, the DNA is TGCGCCAGCAGCCCGGGGGGGGACTACGAGCAGTACTTC. This translates into CASSPGGDYEQYF.

The chain couples TRBV19 to TRBJ1-1; the D gene is possibly TRBD1 (5 bases). This CDR3 contains 15 residues. Trimming removed 4 bases from V and 0 bases from J, with 12 bases in between. Germline CDR1 LNHDA, CDR2 SQIVND (reference sequence). CDR3 sequence reads: CASSKAGSLNTEAFF. CDR3 nucleotides: TGTGCCAGTAGTAAGGCAGGGTCATTGAACACTGAAGCTTTCTTT.

The rearrangement links TRBV27 to TRBJ2-1, with TRBD2 identical over 9 bases. With 8 bases clipped from V and 3 bases from J, the junction kept 8 bases outside the gene matches. Germline CDR1 is MNHEY and CDR2 is SMNVEV (reference sequence). This CDR3 spans 15 amino acids. The CDR3 reads CASGSLAGLYNEQFF. CDR3 DNA sequence: TGTGCCAGCGGATCTCTAGCGGGACTCTACAATGAGCAGTTCTTC.

Remarks on this clone: The sample carries other DNA sequences with the same CDR3. The chain couples TRBV11-3 to TRBJ2-3; D unresolved. Germline V lookup: CDR1 SGHNT, CDR2 YENEEA. Trimming cost V 0 bases and J 3 bases, with 4 bases left between them. The CDR3 is made up of 13 amino acids. The CDR3, as DNA: TGTGCCAGCAGCTTAGAGGGAACAGATACGCAGTATTTT. Protein product: CASSLEGTDTQYF.

The V gene is TRBV7-8, the J gene TRBJ2-5; perhaps TRBD2 as D (6 bases). Trimming took off 6 bases at V and 5 bases at J, with 19 bases between the two ends. Germline loops: CDR1 SGHVS, CDR2 FQNEAQ. This CDR3 has 15 residues. The CDR3 DNA is TGTGCCAGCAGAATGGGACTGCCGGGCTTTGAGACCCAGTACTTC. It codes for CASRMGLPGFETQYF.

The chain combines TRBV2 with TRBJ1-1, with D unclear. V was shortened by 4 bases and J by 2 bases, with 11 bases between the two germline ends. From germline, CDR1 is SNHLY and CDR2 FYNNEI. The CDR3 consists of 14 residues. The CDR3 nucleotides read TGTGCCAGCAGTGCGCAACAGCTTAACACTGAAGCTTTCTTT. It codes for CASSAQQLNTEAFF.

The chain recombines TRBV4-3 with TRBJ1-4; TRBD1 matches 7 bases. Trimming at V came to 3 bases and at J to 5 bases, leaving 9 bases not matched to a gene. This CDR3 contains 16 residues. CDR1 is LGHNA, CDR2 YSLEER, per germline. CDR3: CASSHGRGTENEKLFF. The CDR3 nucleotides are TGCGCCAGCAGCCACGGGAGGGGGACAGAGAATGAAAAACTGTTTTTT.

V and J are TRBV4-1 and TRBJ2-7, with TRBD2 matching 7 bases. The ends lost 0 bases at V and 2 bases at J; junction bases unmatched: 10. The CDR3 spans 17 residues. Germline CDR1 reads MGHRA; CDR2 reads YSYEKL. CDR3: CASSQDRAGVIPYEQYF. As DNA, the CDR3 is TGCGCCAGCAGCCAAGATAGGGCGGGAGTAATTCCCTACGAGCAGTACTTC.

The chain joins TRBV5-1 to TRBJ2-1; D unresolved. Germline CDR1 reads SGHRS; CDR2 reads YFSETQ. This CDR3 is 15 amino acids long. V lost 1 base and J lost 1, with 9 bases in between. CDR3 nucleotide sequence: TGCGCCAGCAGCTTGTCAAAGCGATCCTACAATGAGCAGTTCTTC. It translates to CASSLSKRSYNEQFF. The full variable domain, with the rest looked up from reference TRBV5-1 and TRBJ2-1, is KAGVTQTPRYLIKTRGQQVTLSCSPISGHRSVSWYQQTPGQGLQFLFEYFSETQRNKGNFPGRFSGRQFSNSRSEMNVSTLELGDSALYLCASSLSKRSYNEQFFGPGTRLTVL.

V usage is TRBV5-8 and J usage is TRBJ1-1; D remains ambiguous. This CDR3 is 14 amino acids long. Germline loops: CDR1 SGHTS, CDR2 YDEGEE. Trimming took 2 bases from V and 0 from J, leaving 8 bases between them. The CDR3 reads CASSFKGMNTEAFF. For the CDR3, the DNA is TGTGCCAGCAGCTTCAAGGGAATGAACACTGAAGCTTTCTTT.

On this clone itself: A read error may explain this, as a much larger clone is one base away. Other DNA sequences in the sample encode the same CDR3. The V gene is TRBV2, the J gene TRBJ2-1; 8 bases are shared with TRBD2. The CDR3 spans 18 residues. Germline CDR1 and CDR2: SNHLY and FYNNEI. CDR3 sequence reads: CASSDPSGPALSYNEQFF. CDR3 DNA sequence: TGTGCCAGCAGTGACCCTAGCGGGCCCGCTCTCTCCTACAATGAGCAATTCTTC.

The chain couples TRBV27 to TRBJ2-7, with D perhaps TRBD1 or TRBD2 (5 bases each). The V end was cut by 6 bases, the J end by 2 bases, with 14 bases between. This CDR3 is built from 14 residues. Germline V gene data show CDR1 as MNHEY and CDR2 as SMNVEV (reference sequence). CDR3 sequence (DNA): TGTGCCAGCAGGTTCGGGGCAGGCCCCTACGAGCAGTACTTC. Protein: CASRFGAGPYEQYF.

This rearrangement joins TRBV5-1 to TRBJ1-1, with 10 bases identical to TRBD1. Germline trimming cut 3 bases from V and 6 bases from J; bases unmatched to any gene: 11. The CDR3 contains 16 residues. Germline V gene lookup returns CDR1 SGHRS and CDR2 YFSETQ. CDR3 sequence: CASSWAWDRGLPEAFF. The CDR3 nucleotides read TGCGCCAGCAGCTGGGCCTGGGACAGGGGCCTCCCTGAAGCTTTCTTT.

The V and J genes are TRBV28 and TRBJ2-7; 8 bases are shared with TRBD2. V was pared by 6 bases and J by 0 bases, with 4 bases of the junction left unmatched. This CDR3 is built from 14 residues. Germline CDR1 is MDHEN and CDR2 is SYDVKM. CDR3: CASSPTSGSYEQYF. The CDR3, as DNA: TGTGCCAGCAGCCCTACTAGCGGCTCCTACGAGCAGTACTTC. Together with reference TRBV28 and TRBJ2-7, the CDR3 gives the full variable domain: DVKVTQSSRYLVKRTGEKVFLECVQDMDHENMFWYRQDPGLGLRLIYFSYDVKMKEKGDIPEGYSVSREKKERFSLILESASTNQTSMYLCASSPTSGSYEQYFGPGTRLTVT.

Worth noting for this clone: Other DNA sequences in this specimen translate into the identical CDR3. The rearrangement joins TRBV25-1 to TRBJ1-1, with D unclear. Germline lookup yields CDR1 MGHDK and CDR2 SYGVNS. The CDR3 spans 13 residues. The V and J ends lost 4 bases and 1 base respectively, with 7 bases between them. The CDR3 spells CASSVGRNTEAFF. CDR3 in DNA: TGTGCCAGCAGTGTAGGACGGAACACTGAAGCTTTCTTT.

The genes are TRBV28 and TRBJ2-6; a possible D gene is TRBD2 (6 bases). Trimming pared 6 bases from V and 3 bases from J, leaving 12 bases between. The CDR3 extends over 15 amino acids. The V gene's germline CDR1 is MDHEN and CDR2 SYDVKM. Here the CDR3 DNA reads TGTGCCAGCAGCGCGGGATCGTTTGGGGCCAACGTCCTGACTTTC. Amino acid sequence: CASSAGSFGANVLTF.

The chain carries TRBV5-4 and TRBJ1-2; 9 bases line up with TRBD1. The trim removed 4 bases at V and 3 bases at J, leaving 7 bases unmatched. Looked up from germline, CDR1 is SGHNT and CDR2 is YYREEE (reference sequence). This CDR3 has 15 residues. The CDR3 bases are TGTGCCAGCAGCCAATACAGGGGGCGCGACTATGGCTACACCTTC. Translated: CASSQYRGRDYGYTF.

The chain couples TRBV10-3 to TRBJ1-5; D unclear. This CDR3 has 13 amino acids. The germline V gene encodes CDR1 ENHRY and CDR2 SYGVKD. The V gene lost 7 bases and the J gene lost 3 bases, with 10 bases spanning the gap. CDR3 sequence (DNA): TGTGCCATCACCCCCGGTCCCAATCAGCCCCAGCATTTT. It translates to CAITPGPNQPQHF.

The chain is built from TRBV19 and TRBJ2-2; 9 bases line up with TRBD2. Germline V CDR1 and CDR2: LNHDA, SQIVND (reference sequence). With 6 bases clipped from V and 8 bases from J, the junction kept 7 bases outside the gene matches. The CDR3 is made up of 14 amino acids. The CDR3 region is CASSGGLAGGELFF. The CDR3 coding sequence is TGTGCCAGTAGCGGGGGACTAGCAGGAGGGGAGCTGTTTTTT.

The J gene is TRBJ1-6, the V gene TRBV5-1; 9 nucleotides align to TRBD1. This CDR3 is 15 amino acids long. Germline assignment: CDR1 SGHRS and CDR2 YFSETQ. Losses at the gene ends were 0 bases for V and 10 bases for J; bases not matched to a gene: 5. The CDR3 coding sequence is TGCGCCAGCAGCTTGGCCGGGACAGGGTTATCACCCCTCCACTTT. This gives the protein CASSLAGTGLSPLHF.

The CDR3 DNA is TGTGCCAGCAGCTTAGCGGGAGGAGGTGGGAGGGCCTCTTACAATGAGCAGTTCTTC. Translating gives CASSLAGGGGRASYNEQFF. The chain employs TRBV7-6 and TRBJ2-1, with 7 bases matching TRBD2. Germline assignment: CDR1 SGHVS and CDR2 FNYEAQ. J lost 4 bases, V lost 0 bases, and 15 bases had no gene match. The CDR3 is made up of 19 amino acids.

V gene TRBV9 combines with J gene TRBJ2-3; 7 bases are shared with TRBD1. CDR1 and CDR2 from the germline V gene are SGDLS and YYNGEE. The CDR3 loop spans 14 amino acids. V lost 4 bases, J lost 1 base, and 3 bases stayed unmatched. The chain's CDR3 is CASSHGQGTDTQYF. CDR3 sequence (DNA): TGTGCCAGCAGCCACGGACAGGGCACAGATACGCAGTATTTT. Using reference TRBV9 and TRBJ2-3 for the parts outside the CDR3, the full variable domain is DSGVTQTPKHLITATGQRVTLRCSPRSGDLSVYWYQQSLDQGLQFLIQYYNGEERAKGNILERFSAQQFPDLHSELNLSSLELGDSALYFCASSHGQGTDTQYFGPGTRLTVL.

V is TRBV5-4 and J is TRBJ2-7; the D gene is possibly TRBD1 (5 bases). Germline lookup yields CDR1 SGHNT and CDR2 YYREEE (reference sequence). This CDR3 spans 14 amino acids. The V end lost 0 bases, the J end lost 6 bases, and 13 bases lay between the germline ends. CDR3 residues: CASSLAQVGREQYF. CDR3 nucleotide sequence: TGTGCCAGCAGCTTGGCTCAGGTGGGGCGCGAGCAGTACTTC.